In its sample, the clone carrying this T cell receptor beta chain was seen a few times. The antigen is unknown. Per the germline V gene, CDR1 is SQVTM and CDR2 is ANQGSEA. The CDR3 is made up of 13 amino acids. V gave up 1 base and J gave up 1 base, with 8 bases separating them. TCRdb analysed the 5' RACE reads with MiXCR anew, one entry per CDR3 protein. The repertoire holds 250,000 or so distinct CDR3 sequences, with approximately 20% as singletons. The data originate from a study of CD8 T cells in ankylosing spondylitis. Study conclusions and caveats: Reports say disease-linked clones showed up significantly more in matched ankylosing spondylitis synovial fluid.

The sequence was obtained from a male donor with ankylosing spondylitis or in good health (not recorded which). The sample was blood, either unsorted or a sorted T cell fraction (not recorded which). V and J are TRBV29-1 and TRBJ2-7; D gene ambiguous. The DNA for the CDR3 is TGCAGCGTTGAAGGTCTTGAGTCCTACGAGCAGTACTTC. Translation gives CSVEGLESYEQYF.